The rows below give T cell receptor beta chains drawn from one sample of a study of cytomegalovirus exposure and HLA in healthy donors. The method was immunoSEQ multiplex PCR; TCRdb's version includes in-frame clones alone and lacks a portion of them. Here the sample spans about 120,000 clones, roughly 89% being singletons. The sequenced sample consisted of PBMCs. These receptors all come from a woman aged 18-29 years in good health and CMV-seronegative. Each CDR3 is given with its conserved first and last residue. A D gene is named only where the DNA matches it firmly. Expanded clones get a size class; other rows say once, few or many, or leave the size out.

abundance	v_gene	j_gene	d_gene	CDR3aa	CDR3nt
NA	TRBV19	TRBJ1-5	NA	CASSIGRGVSQPQHF	TGTGCCAGTAGTATAGGGCGGGGGGTTAGTCAGCCCCAGCATTTT
NA	TRBV13	TRBJ1-4	NA	CASSALGEGGRKLFF	TGTGCCAGCAGCGCCTTGGGAGAAGGCGGCAGAAAACTGTTTTTT
NA	TRBV5-1	TRBJ2-7	NA	CASRGEGDQCF	TGCGCCAGCAGAGGGGAGGGGGACCAGTGCTTC
NA	TRBV9	TRBJ1-3	NA	CASSSQYRTGNTIYF	TGTGCCAGCAGCTCACAATACAGGACTGGAAACACCATATATTTT
NA	TRBV7-9	TRBJ2-1	NA	CASSRERHHEQFF	TGTGCCAGCAGCCGGGAGAGACACCATGAGCAGTTCTTC
NA	TRBV4-1	TRBJ1-2	NA	CASSQDIGTIYGYTF	TGCGCCAGCAGCCAAGATATCGGCACTATCTATGGCTACACCTTC
NA	TRBV2	TRBJ1-1	TRBD1	CASRGQGSPEAFF	TGTGCCAGCAGGGGACAGGGGTCCCCTGAAGCTTTCTTT
few	TRBV10-3	TRBJ1-2	TRBD1	CAIGDRRGYTF	TGTGCCATCGGGGACAGACGCGGCTACACCTTC
NA	TRBV4-2	TRBJ2-1	NA	CASSQGGGGEQFF	TGTGCCAGCAGCCAAGGGGGGGGCGGAGAGCAGTTCTTC
NA	TRBV7-9	TRBJ2-5	TRBD2	CASSPGLAGAQETQYF	TGTGCCAGCAGCCCCGGACTAGCGGGCGCGCAAGAGACCCAGTACTTC
NA	TRBV5-1	TRBJ2-1	TRBD1	CASSIGTGNEQFF	TGCGCCAGCAGCATAGGGACAGGCAATGAGCAGTTCTTC
once	TRBV7-3	TRBJ1-1	TRBD1	CASSLGQGGNTEAFF	TGTGCCAGCAGCCTCGGACAGGGCGGGAACACTGAAGCTTTCTTT
once	TRBV14	TRBJ2-7	TRBD1	CASSQEGTGRMYLGYEQYF	TGTGCCAGCAGCCAAGAAGGGACAGGGAGAATGTACTTGGGCTACGAGCAGTACTTC
NA	TRBV6-1	TRBJ2-1	TRBD1	CASSERPGQGSEQFF	TGTGCCAGCAGTGAGCGACCGGGACAGGGGAGTGAGCAGTTCTTC
few	TRBV9	TRBJ1-2	NA	CASSGGGLQIDGYTF	TGTGCCAGCAGCGGAGGTGGACTCCAGATCGATGGCTACACCTTC
NA	TRBV5-4	TRBJ1-2	NA	CASSLGTPSLYGYTF	TGTGCCAGCAGCTTGGGGACTCCTTCGCTTTATGGCTACACCTTC
NA	TRBV19	TRBJ2-3	NA	CASRTGVSADTQYF	TGTGCCAGTCGGACCGGGGTTAGCGCGGATACGCAGTATTTT
NA	TRBV2	TRBJ1-1	NA	CASSPQGTKNTEAFF	TGTGCCAGCTCCCCTCAGGGTACGAAGAACACTGAAGCTTTCTTT
NA	TRBV7-9	TRBJ2-3	TRBD2	CASTRPSGGPSTDTQYF	TGTGCCAGCACCCGACCTAGCGGGGGGCCCAGCACAGATACGCAGTATTTT
few	TRBV12-1	TRBJ2-3	NA	CASSFGSSGDSTDTQYF	TGTGCCAGCAGCTTTGGGTCTAGCGGGGACAGCACAGATACGCAGTATTTT
NA	TRBV9	TRBJ2-3	NA	CASSIPGADTQYF	TGTGCCAGCAGCATTCCAGGGGCAGATACGCAGTATTTT
NA	TRBV6-1	TRBJ2-7	NA	CASEDVGGSYEQYF	TGTGCCAGCGAGGACGTAGGGGGTTCCTACGAGCAGTACTTC
NA	TRBV11-2	TRBJ1-4	NA	CASSTQGTNEKLFF	TGTGCCAGCAGCACGCAGGGTACCAATGAAAAACTGTTTTTT
NA	TRBV6-5	TRBJ1-4	NA	CASSYSGTYNEKLFF	TGTGCCAGCAGTTACTCGGGGACATATAATGAAAAACTGTTTTTT
NA	TRBV11-2	TRBJ1-1	NA	CASALSGGGTEAFF	TGTGCCAGCGCCCTCTCGGGGGGAGGCACTGAAGCTTTCTTT
NA	TRBV29-1	TRBJ2-5	TRBD2	CSVGLAGGQETQYF	TGCAGCGTGGGACTAGCGGGGGGTCAAGAGACCCAGTACTTC
few	TRBV7-6	TRBJ2-7	NA	CASSLGGTPYEQYF	TGTGCCAGCAGCTTAGGGGGCACACCTTACGAGCAGTACTTC
NA	TRBV5-1	TRBJ1-2	TRBD1	CASSWTTGTGGGGYTF	TGCGCCAGCAGCTGGACAACCGGGACAGGGGGCGGAGGCTACACCTTC
NA	TRBV11-2	TRBJ1-6	TRBD1	CASSSLGTGDSPLHF	TGTGCCAGCAGCTCCCTCGGGACAGGTGATTCACCCCTCCACTTT
once	TRBV27	TRBJ1-1	NA	CASSGPGGVSSEAFF	TGTGCCAGCAGTGGGCCGGGGGGGGTCTCTTCTGAAGCTTTCTTT
NA	TRBV5-4	TRBJ2-5	NA	CASSRSGTKQETQYF	TGTGCCAGCAGCCGTTCCGGGACAAAACAAGAGACCCAGTACTTC
NA	TRBV18	TRBJ2-2	NA	CASSPQGLTVTGELFF	TGTGCCAGCTCACCGCAGGGCCTCACGGTCACCGGGGAGCTGTTTTTT
NA	TRBV14	TRBJ1-1	NA	CASSQGGATRQAFF	TGTGCCAGCAGCCAGGGAGGGGCCACGCGTCAGGCTTTCTTT
NA	TRBV4-1	TRBJ1-2	TRBD1	CASSQEGRTGSGYTF	TGCGCCAGCAGCCAAGAAGGACGGACAGGGTCGGGCTACACCTTC
NA	TRBV7-9	TRBJ1-5	TRBD1	CASSSGQGGNQPQHF	TGTGCCAGCAGCTCCGGACAGGGAGGCAATCAGCCCCAGCATTTT
NA	TRBV4-2	TRBJ1-3	NA	CASSLETRTSLPSGNTIYF	TGTGCCAGCAGCCTCGAAACCAGAACGTCCTTGCCCTCTGGAAACACCATATATTTT